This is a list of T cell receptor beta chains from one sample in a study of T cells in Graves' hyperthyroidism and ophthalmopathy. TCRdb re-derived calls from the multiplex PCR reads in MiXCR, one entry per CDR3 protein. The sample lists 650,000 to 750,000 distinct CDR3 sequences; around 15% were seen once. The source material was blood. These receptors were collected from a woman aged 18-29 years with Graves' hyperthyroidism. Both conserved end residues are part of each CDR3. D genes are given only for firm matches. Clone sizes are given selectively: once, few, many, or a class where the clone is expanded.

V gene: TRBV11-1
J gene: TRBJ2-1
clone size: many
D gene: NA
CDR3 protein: CASSGLQVAPYNEQFF
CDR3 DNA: TGTGCCAGCAGCGGACTGCAGGTCGCACCCTACAATGAGCAGTTCTTC

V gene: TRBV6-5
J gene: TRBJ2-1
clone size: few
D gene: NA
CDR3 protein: CASSYSRGVLANEQFF
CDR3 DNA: TGTGCCAGCAGTTACTCTCGAGGAGTACTAGCCAATGAGCAGTTCTTC

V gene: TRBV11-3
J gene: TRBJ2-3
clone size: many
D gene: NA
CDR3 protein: CASSLDLRRSQYF
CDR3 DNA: TGTGCCAGCAGCTTAGACCTCCGTAGGTCGCAGTATTTT

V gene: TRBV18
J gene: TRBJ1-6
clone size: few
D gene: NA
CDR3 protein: CASSPGGFRIELFHF
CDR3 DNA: TGTGCCAGCTCACCGGGAGGTTTCAGAATCGAACTTTTCCACTTT

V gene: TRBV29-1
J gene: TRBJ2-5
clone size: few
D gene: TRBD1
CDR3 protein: CSARGQGVGETQYF
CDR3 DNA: TGCAGCGCAAGAGGACAGGGGGTTGGAGAGACCCAGTACTTC

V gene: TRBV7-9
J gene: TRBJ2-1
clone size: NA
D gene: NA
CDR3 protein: CASSLPPSHNEQFF
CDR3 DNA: TGTGCCAGCAGCCTCCCGCCCTCGCACAATGAGCAGTTCTTC

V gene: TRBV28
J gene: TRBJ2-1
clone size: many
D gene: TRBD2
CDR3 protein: CASSFSGLGQFF
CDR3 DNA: TGTGCCAGCAGTTTTTCGGGACTAGGGCAGTTCTTC

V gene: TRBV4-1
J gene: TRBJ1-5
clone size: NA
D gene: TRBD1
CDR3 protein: CASSPSRIWDREIRNQPQHF
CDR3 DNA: TGCGCCAGCAGCCCCTCGAGGATCTGGGACAGGGAGATCCGCAATCAGCCCCAGCATTTT

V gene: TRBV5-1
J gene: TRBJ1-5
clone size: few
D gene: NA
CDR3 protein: CASSWTGLPQPQHF
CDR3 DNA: TGCGCCAGCAGCTGGACGGGACTGCCTCAGCCCCAGCATTTT

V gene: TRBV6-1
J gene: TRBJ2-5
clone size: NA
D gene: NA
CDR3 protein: CASSNRKETQYF
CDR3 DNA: TGTGCCAGCAGCAACAGGAAAGAGACCCAGTACTTC

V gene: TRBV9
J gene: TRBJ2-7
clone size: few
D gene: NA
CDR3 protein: CASSAGDFTTYEQYF
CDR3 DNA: TGTGCCAGCAGCGCGGGGGACTTTACGACCTACGAGCAGTACTTC

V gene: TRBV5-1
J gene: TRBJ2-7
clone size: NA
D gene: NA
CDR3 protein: CASSMTGREQYF
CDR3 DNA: TGCGCCAGCAGCATGACAGGTCGCGAGCAGTACTTC

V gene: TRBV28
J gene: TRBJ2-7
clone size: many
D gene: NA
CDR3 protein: CASSYTLQVRSTYEQYF
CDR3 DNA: TGTGCCAGCAGCTACACGCTTCAGGTCAGGAGTACCTACGAGCAGTACTTC

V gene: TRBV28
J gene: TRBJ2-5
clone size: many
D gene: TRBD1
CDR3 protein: CASSIPQGSRETQYF
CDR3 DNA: TGTGCCAGCAGCATCCCACAGGGGAGTCGCGAGACCCAGTACTTC

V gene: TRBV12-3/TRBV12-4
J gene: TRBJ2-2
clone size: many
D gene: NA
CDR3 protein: CASSLGEGNTGELFF
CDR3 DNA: TGTGCCAGCAGTTTAGGGGAAGGTAACACCGGGGAGCTGTTTTTT

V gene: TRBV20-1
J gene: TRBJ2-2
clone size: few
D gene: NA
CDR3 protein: CSARDLADTGELFF
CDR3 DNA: TGCAGTGCTAGAGATCTGGCCGACACCGGGGAGCTGTTTTTT

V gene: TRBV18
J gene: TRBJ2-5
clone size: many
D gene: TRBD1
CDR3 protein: CASRFIGTGVMETQYF
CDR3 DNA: TGTGCCAGCCGATTCATTGGGACAGGGGTGATGGAGACCCAGTACTTC

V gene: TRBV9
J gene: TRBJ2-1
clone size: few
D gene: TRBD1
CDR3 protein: CASSAGQGADEQFF
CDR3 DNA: TGTGCCAGCAGCGCGGGACAGGGGGCCGATGAGCAGTTCTTC

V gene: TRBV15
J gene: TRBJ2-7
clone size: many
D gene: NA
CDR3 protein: CATSSDRWTDEQYF
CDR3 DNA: TGTGCCACCAGCAGTGATAGGTGGACAGACGAGCAGTACTTC

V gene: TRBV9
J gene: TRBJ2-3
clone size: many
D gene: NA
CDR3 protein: CASSVGGIRTDTQYF
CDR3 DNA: TGTGCCAGCAGCGTAGGGGGGATTCGCACAGATACGCAGTATTTT

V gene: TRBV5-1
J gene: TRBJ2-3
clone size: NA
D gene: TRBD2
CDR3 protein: CASRRTSSSGSLFFGTDTQYF
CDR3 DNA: TGCGCCAGCAGAAGGACCTCTTCTAGCGGGAGCCTATTTTTTGGCACAGATACGCAGTATTTT

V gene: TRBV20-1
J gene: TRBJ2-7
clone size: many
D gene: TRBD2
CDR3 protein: CSAYGTSGRGDDEQYF
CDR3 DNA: TGCAGTGCTTATGGGACTAGCGGGAGGGGAGACGACGAGCAGTACTTC

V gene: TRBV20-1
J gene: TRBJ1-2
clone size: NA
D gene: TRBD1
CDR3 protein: CSATARQGFRGYTF
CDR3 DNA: TGCAGTGCTACCGCCCGACAGGGTTTTCGGGGCTACACCTTC

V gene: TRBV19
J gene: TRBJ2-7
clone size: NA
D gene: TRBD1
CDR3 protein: CASKGTGTGTGEQYF
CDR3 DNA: TGTGCCAGTAAGGGCACCGGGACAGGCACGGGGGAGCAGTACTTC

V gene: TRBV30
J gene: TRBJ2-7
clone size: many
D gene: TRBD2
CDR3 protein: CAWSVRLAGVQYF
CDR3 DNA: TGTGCCTGGAGTGTACGACTAGCGGGAGTGCAGTACTTC

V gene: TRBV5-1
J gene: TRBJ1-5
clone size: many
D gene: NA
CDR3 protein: CASSLEELPQHF
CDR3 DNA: TGCGCCAGCAGCTTGGAGGAGCTACCCCAGCATTTT

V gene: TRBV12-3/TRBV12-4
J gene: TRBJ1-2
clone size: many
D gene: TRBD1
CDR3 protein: CASSFHDRENYGYTF
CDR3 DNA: TGTGCCAGCAGCTTCCATGACAGGGAAAACTATGGCTACACCTTC

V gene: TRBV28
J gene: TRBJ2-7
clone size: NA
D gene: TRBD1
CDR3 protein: CASSLTGQAPYEQYF
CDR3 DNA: TGTGCCAGCAGTTTAACGGGACAGGCCCCCTACGAGCAGTACTTC

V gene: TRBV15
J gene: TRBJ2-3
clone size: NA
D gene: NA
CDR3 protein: CATSRVGPDTQYF
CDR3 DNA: TGTGCCACCAGCAGAGTAGGACCAGATACGCAGTATTTT

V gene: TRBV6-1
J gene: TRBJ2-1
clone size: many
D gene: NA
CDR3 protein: CASRNPGEFNEQFF
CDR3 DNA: TGTGCCAGCAGAAACCCTGGGGAATTTAATGAGCAGTTCTTC

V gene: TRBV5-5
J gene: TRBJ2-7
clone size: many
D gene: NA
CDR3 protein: CASSLGSPGNEQYF
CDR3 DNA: TGTGCCAGCAGCTTGGGATCTCCGGGGAACGAGCAGTACTTC

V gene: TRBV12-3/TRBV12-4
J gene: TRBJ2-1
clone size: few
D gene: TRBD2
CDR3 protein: CASSSTGTSGRAQFF
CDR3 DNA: TGTGCCAGCAGTTCCACCGGGACTAGCGGGAGGGCCCAGTTCTTC

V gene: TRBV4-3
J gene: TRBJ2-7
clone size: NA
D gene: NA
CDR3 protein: CASSQGFQNIDEQYF
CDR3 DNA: TGCGCCAGCAGCCAAGGTTTCCAGAATATCGACGAGCAGTACTTC

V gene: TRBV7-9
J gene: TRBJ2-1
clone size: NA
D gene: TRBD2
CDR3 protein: CASSSSAGLAGPNEQFF
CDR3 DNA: TGTGCCAGCAGCTCCTCTGCCGGACTAGCGGGCCCCAATGAGCAGTTCTTC

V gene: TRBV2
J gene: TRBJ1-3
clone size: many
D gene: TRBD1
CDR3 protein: CASSWTGASGNTIYF
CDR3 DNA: TGTGCCAGCAGTTGGACAGGGGCCTCTGGAAACACCATATATTTT

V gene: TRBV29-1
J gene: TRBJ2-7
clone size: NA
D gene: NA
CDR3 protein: CSVEGGLEQYF
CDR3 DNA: TGCAGCGTTGAAGGCGGGCTCGAGCAGTACTTC

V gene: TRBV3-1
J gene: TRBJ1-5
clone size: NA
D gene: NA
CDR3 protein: CASSQKGGQPQHF
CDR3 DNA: TGTGCCAGCAGCCAGAAAGGGGGACAGCCCCAGCATTTT

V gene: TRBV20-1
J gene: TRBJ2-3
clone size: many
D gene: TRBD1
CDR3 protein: CSAPTGADTQYF
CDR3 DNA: TGCAGTGCCCCTACAGGGGCAGATACGCAGTATTTT

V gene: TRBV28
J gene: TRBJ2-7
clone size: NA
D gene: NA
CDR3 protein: CASSFIEESYEQYF
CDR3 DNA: TGTGCCAGCAGTTTTATTGAGGAATCCTACGAGCAGTACTTC

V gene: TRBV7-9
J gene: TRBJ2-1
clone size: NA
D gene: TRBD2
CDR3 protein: CASRFGGSYNEQFF
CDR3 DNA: TGTGCCAGCCGCTTTGGCGGGAGTTACAATGAGCAGTTCTTC

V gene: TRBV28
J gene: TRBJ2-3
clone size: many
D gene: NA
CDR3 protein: CASSLRGAGVGDTQYF
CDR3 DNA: TGTGCCAGCAGTTTGCGGGGTGCAGGCGTTGGAGATACGCAGTATTTT

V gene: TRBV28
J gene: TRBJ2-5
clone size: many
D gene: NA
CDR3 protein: CASSLLGREETQYF
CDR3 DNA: TGTGCCAGCAGTTTACTTGGCAGGGAAGAGACCCAGTACTTC

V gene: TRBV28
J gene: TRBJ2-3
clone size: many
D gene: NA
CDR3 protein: CASSDSTDTQYF
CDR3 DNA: TGTGCCAGCAGCGATAGCACAGATACGCAGTATTTT

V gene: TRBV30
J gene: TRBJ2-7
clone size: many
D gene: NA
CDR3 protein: CAWRVGGLYEQYF
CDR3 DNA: TGTGCCTGGAGAGTCGGCGGGCTGTACGAGCAGTACTTC

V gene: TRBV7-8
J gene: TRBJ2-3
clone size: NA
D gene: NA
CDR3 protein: CASSPGPSQGTQYF
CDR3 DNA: TGTGCCAGCAGCCCTGGACCTTCTCAGGGTACGCAGTATTTT

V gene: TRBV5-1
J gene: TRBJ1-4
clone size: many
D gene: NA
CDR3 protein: CASSPTATNEKLFF
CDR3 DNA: TGTGCCAGCAGTCCCACGGCAACTAATGAAAAACTGTTTTTT